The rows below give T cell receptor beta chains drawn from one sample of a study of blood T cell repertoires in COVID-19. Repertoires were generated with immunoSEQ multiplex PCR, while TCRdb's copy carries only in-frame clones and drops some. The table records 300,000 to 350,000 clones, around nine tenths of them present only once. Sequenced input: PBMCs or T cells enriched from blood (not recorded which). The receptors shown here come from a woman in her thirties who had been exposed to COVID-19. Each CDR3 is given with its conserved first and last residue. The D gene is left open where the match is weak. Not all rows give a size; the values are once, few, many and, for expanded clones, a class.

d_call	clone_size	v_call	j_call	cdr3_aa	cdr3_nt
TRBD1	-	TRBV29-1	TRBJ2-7	CSVEETGGHYEQYF	TGCAGCGTTGAAGAGACAGGGGGGCACTACGAGCAGTACTTC
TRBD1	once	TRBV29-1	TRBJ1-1	CSVVPIWGTEPGQGDEAFF	TGCAGCGTTGTTCCTATTTGGGGGACTGAGCCGGGACAGGGGGATGAAGCTTTCTTT
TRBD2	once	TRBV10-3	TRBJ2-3	CAIRNSGISTDTQYF	TGTGCCATCAGGAACAGCGGGATTAGCACAGATACGCAGTATTTT
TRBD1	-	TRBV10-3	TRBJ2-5	CAISPGTGKETQYF	TGTGCCATCAGCCCCGGGACAGGGAAGGAGACCCAGTACTTC
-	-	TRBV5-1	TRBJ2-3	CASSPAALGTDTQYF	TGCGCCAGCAGCCCCGCTGCGTTGGGCACAGATACGCAGTATTTT
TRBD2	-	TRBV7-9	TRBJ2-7	CASSGLAGGTYEQYF	TGTGCCAGCAGCGGACTAGCGGGCGGTACCTACGAGCAGTACTTC
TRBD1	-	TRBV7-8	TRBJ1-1	CASSPMTGTRTEAFF	TGTGCCAGCAGCCCAATGACAGGGACGAGGACTGAAGCTTTCTTT
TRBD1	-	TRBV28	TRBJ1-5	CASSSRQGANNQPQHF	TGTGCCAGCAGTTCCCGACAGGGGGCGAACAATCAGCCCCAGCATTTT
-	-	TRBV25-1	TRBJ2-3	CASSEYVQRTQYF	TGTGCCAGCAGTGAATATGTCCAGCGGACGCAGTATTTT
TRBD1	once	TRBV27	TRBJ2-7	CASSPMGQGEQYF	TGTGCCAGCAGTCCGATGGGACAGGGCGAGCAGTACTTC
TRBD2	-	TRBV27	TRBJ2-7	CASSSRTRGAYEQYF	TGTGCCAGCAGTTCACGGACACGGGGGGCCTACGAGCAGTACTTC
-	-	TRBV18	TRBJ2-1	CASSPLPSEGQFF	TGTGCCAGCTCACCACTTCCTAGCGAGGGGCAGTTCTTC
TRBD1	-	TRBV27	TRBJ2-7	CASSLWGTGFGEQYF	TGTGCCAGCAGTTTATGGGGGACAGGGTTCGGCGAGCAGTACTTC
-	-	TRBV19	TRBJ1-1	CASNPGTGGEAFF	TGTGCCAGTAATCCAGGGACGGGGGGTGAAGCTTTCTTT
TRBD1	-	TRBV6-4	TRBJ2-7	CASSVADRGSYEQYF	TGTGCCAGCAGTGTGGCCGACAGGGGTTCCTACGAGCAGTACTTC
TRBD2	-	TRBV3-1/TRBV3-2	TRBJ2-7	CASSQGWLAAYEQYF	TGTGCCAGCAGCCAAGGTTGGCTAGCGGCCTACGAGCAGTACTTC
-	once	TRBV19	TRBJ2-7	CASSIGLTSYEQYF	TGTGCCAGTAGTATTGGACTAACGTCCTACGAGCAGTACTTC
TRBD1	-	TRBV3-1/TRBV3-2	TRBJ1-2	CASTHQGDSSLTPGYTF	TGTGCCAGCACCCACCAGGGGGACAGCTCACTCACCCCGGGCTACACCTTC
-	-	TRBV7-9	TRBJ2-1	CASDRPLGTNEQFF	TGTGCCAGCGATAGGCCTCTCGGGACTAATGAGCAGTTCTTC
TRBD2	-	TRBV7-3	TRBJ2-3	CASSYQAGVSDTQYF	TGTGCCAGCAGCTACCAAGCGGGAGTATCAGATACGCAGTATTTT
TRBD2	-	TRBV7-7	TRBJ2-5	CASSQLRDYPIGQETQYF	TGTGCCAGCAGTCAACTCCGGGACTACCCGATTGGGCAAGAGACCCAGTACTTC
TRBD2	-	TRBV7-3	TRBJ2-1	CASSATSGSYYNEQFF	TGTGCCAGCAGCGCCACTAGCGGGAGTTACTACAATGAGCAGTTCTTC
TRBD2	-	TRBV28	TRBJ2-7	CASIDLAGGRSYEQYF	TGTGCCAGCATTGACCTAGCGGGAGGTAGGTCCTACGAGCAGTACTTC
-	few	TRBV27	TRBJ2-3	CASSSRRGRGTDTQYF	TGTGCCAGCAGTTCCCGCCGAGGGCGGGGCACAGATACGCAGTATTTT
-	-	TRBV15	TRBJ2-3	CATSRGMDTQYF	TGTGCCACCAGCAGAGGTATGGATACGCAGTATTTT
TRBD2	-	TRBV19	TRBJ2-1	CASSATAGGPLEQFF	TGTGCCAGTAGCGCGACAGCGGGAGGGCCTTTGGAGCAGTTCTTC
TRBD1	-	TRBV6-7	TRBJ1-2	CASGPGTDFGYGYTF	TGTGCCAGCGGCCCCGGGACAGACTTTGGCTATGGCTACACCTTC
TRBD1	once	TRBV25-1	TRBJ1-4	CASSTRDSYATNEKLFF	TGTGCCAGCAGCACCCGGGACAGCTATGCAACTAATGAAAAACTGTTTTTT
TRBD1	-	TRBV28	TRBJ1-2	CASSSIRQGEFGYTF	TGTGCCAGCAGTTCGATTCGACAGGGAGAATTCGGCTACACCTTC
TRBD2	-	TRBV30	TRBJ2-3	CAWGLVFLDTQYF	TGTGCCTGGGGACTAGTTTTTCTCGATACGCAGTATTTT
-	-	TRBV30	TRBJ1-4	CAWKGGTAPSPKLFF	TGTGCCTGGAAGGGAGGAACAGCCCCCAGCCCAAAACTGTTTTTT
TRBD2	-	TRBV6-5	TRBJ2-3	CASSTSGRWTDTQYF	TGTGCCAGCAGCACTAGCGGGAGGTGGACAGATACGCAGTATTTT
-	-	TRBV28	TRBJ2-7	CASSFPSGDHEQYF	TGTGCCAGCAGTTTTCCTTCAGGGGACCACGAGCAGTACTTC
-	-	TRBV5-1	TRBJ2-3	CASSDESDTQYF	TGCGCCAGCAGCGATGAGTCAGATACGCAGTATTTT
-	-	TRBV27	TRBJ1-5	CASSLYRLSGNQPQHF	TGTGCCAGCAGTTTATACAGGTTGAGCGGCAATCAGCCCCAGCATTTT
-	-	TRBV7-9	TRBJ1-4	CASSTPTVNEKLFF	TGTGCCAGCAGCACCCCGACAGTGAATGAAAAACTGTTTTTT
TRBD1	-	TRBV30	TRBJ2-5	CAWSRDRIETQYF	TGTGCCTGGAGTCGGGACAGGATCGAGACCCAGTACTTC
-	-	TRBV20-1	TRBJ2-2	CSASTGRGTGELFF	TGCAGTGCTAGTACAGGGAGAGGCACCGGGGAGCTGTTTTTT
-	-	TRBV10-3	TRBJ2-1	CAISPGLRLNEQFF	TGTGCCATCAGTCCGGGACTGAGACTGAATGAGCAGTTCTTC
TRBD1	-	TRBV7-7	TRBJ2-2	CASRSGTGKPGELFF	TGTGCTAGCAGATCCGGGACAGGGAAGCCCGGGGAGCTGTTTTTT
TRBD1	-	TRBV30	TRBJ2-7	CAWDPGTGSYEQYF	TGTGCCTGGGATCCCGGGACAGGGAGCTACGAGCAGTACTTC
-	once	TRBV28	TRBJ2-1	CASSSGQVTYNEQFF	TGTGCCAGCAGTTCAGGACAAGTTACCTACAATGAGCAGTTCTTC
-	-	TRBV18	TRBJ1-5	CASSPGRVNQPQHF	TGTGCCAGCTCACCCGGTCGGGTTAATCAGCCCCAGCATTTT
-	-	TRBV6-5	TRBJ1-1	CATLDRPVPNTEAFF	TGTGCCACCTTAGACAGGCCAGTCCCAAACACTGAAGCTTTCTTT
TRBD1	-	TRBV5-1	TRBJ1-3	CASSLAGQASGNTIYF	TGCGCCAGCAGCTTGGCGGGACAGGCCTCTGGAAACACCATATATTTT
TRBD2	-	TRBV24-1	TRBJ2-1	CATSDLGTSGRRNEQFF	TGTGCCACCAGTGATTTGGGGACTAGCGGGAGACGGAATGAGCAGTTCTTC
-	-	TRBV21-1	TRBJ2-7	CASSKGRVIYEQYF	TGTGCCAGCAGCAAAGGCAGGGTTATCTACGAGCAGTACTTC
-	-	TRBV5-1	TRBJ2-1	CASSFPGGVGSYNEQFF	TGCGCCAGCAGCTTCCCCGGAGGGGTGGGCTCCTACAATGAGCAGTTCTTC
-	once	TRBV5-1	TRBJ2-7	CASSHDSPKQYF	TGCGCCAGCAGCCACGACAGTCCCAAGCAGTACTTC
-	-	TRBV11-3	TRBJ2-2	CASSSPLAGTGELFF	TGTGCCAGCAGCTCCCCCTTGGCGGGCACCGGGGAGCTGTTTTTT
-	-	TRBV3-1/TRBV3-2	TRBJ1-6	CASSQGATYNSPLHF	TGTGCCAGCAGCCAAGGGGCTACCTATAATTCACCCCTCCACTTT
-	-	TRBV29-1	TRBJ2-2	CSVRDSNTGELFF	TGCAGCGTTCGGGACTCGAACACCGGGGAGCTGTTTTTT
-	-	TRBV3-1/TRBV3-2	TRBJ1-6	CASSQASVLDSRLNSPLHF	TGTGCCAGCAGCCAAGCCTCAGTACTGGACAGTCGACTAAATTCACCCCTCCACTTT
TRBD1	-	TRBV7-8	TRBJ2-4	CASSLDRTGVNIQYF	TGTGCCAGCAGCTTAGATAGGACAGGGGTGAACATTCAGTACTTC
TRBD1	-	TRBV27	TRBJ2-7	CASSLSGTGISYEQYF	TGTGCCAGCAGTTTATCGGGGACAGGGATCTCCTACGAGCAGTACTTC
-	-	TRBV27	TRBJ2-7	CASSSNQGFDEQYF	TGTGCCAGCAGTTCCAACCAGGGTTTCGACGAGCAGTACTTC
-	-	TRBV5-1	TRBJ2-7	CASHYEQGSEQYF	TGCGCCAGTCATTACGAACAGGGATCTGAGCAGTACTTC